Presented here are 14 T cell receptor beta chains from one specimen sequenced in a study of beta chain features in type 1 diabetes. Study-level points and caveats: All four CD4+ subsets of Type 1 diabetes patients contained TCRB CDR3s that were moderately but significantly shorter.

Their cognate antigens are unknown. The isolated RNA, all of it, was reverse transcribed, so expressed TCRB transcripts were what got sequenced. The data were produced by immunoSEQ multiplex PCR, yet TCRdb's version contains in-frame clones alone and is incomplete. The sample comprises 500,000 to 850,000 clones, about an eighth of which are singletons, and roughly 0.04% rests with the top ten. The sample consisted of naive CD4+ T cells from blood. The source is a man in his late teens or twenties with type 1 diabetes.

This chain joins TRBV7-6 and TRBJ2-7, with no clear D. There are 15 residues in the CDR3. Germline V CDR1 and CDR2: SGHVS, FNYEAQ. With 3 bases removed from V and 4 bases from J, the gap between germline ends came to 16 bases. CDR3 bases: TGTGCCAGCAGCTTGTTGTCGTTGCCAGTTTACGAGCAGTACTTC. Translated, it gives CASSLLSLPVYEQYF.

This clone turned up a few times. The chain employs TRBV19 and TRBJ2-7; D not resolved. The CDR3 covers 14 residues. Germline V gene lookup returns CDR1 LNHDA and CDR2 SQIVND (reference sequence). The V and J ends lost 0 bases and 3 bases respectively, with 9 bases between them. CDR3 loop: CASSIDFLDYEQYF. In DNA, the CDR3 is TGTGCCAGTAGTATAGACTTCCTAGACTACGAGCAGTACTTC.

This clone has a handful of counts. The chain couples TRBV6-5 to TRBJ1-2, with D hard to call. V lost 4 bases and J lost 0, with 9 bases in between. The germline V gene has CDR1 MNHEY and CDR2 SVGAGI. The CDR3 contains 14 residues. The DNA of the CDR3 is TGTGCCAGCAGTTCCCCCACAGCTAACTATGGCTACACCTTC. Its protein is CASSSPTANYGYTF.

This chain connects TRBV28 to TRBJ2-3, with 8 bases aligning to TRBD1. Losses at the gene ends were 5 bases for V and 4 bases for J; bases not matched to a gene: 8. This CDR3 region has 15 residues. Germline V CDR1 and CDR2: MDHEN, SYDVKM. The CDR3 coding sequence is TGTGCCAGCAGTCCAAGGGGCAGGGGGCCAGATACGCAGTATTTT. Amino acids: CASSPRGRGPDTQYF.

This clone was found a few times. The J gene is TRBJ2-1, the V gene TRBV5-1; TRBD2 agrees at 8 bases. V was pared by 0 bases and J by 2 bases, with 4 bases of the junction left unmatched. This CDR3 has 16 residues. CDR1 and CDR2 (germline): SGHRS, YFSETQ. The CDR3 bases are TGCGCCAGCAGCTTGGATAGGCGGGGGGCCTACAATGAGCAGTTCTTC. This codes for CASSLDRRGAYNEQFF.

The chain combines TRBV7-2 with TRBJ2-7, with no clear D. Between the trimmed V and J ends, which lost 5 bases and 2 bases, there was a span of 10 bases. Germline V gives CDR1 SGHTA, CDR2 FQGNSA. CDR3 length: 13 residues. CDR3 sequence reads: CASSPDRTYEQYF. The CDR3 nucleotides read TGTGCCAGCAGCCCGGACCGCACCTACGAGCAGTACTTC.

The genes are TRBV14 and TRBJ2-3; 7 bases agree with TRBD1. Per the germline V gene, CDR1 is SGHDN and CDR2 is FVKESK. J was trimmed by 5 bases and V by 4 bases; bases with no gene match: 3. The length of the CDR3 is 13 residues. This chain's CDR3 is CASSLDRVDTQYF. The CDR3 coding sequence is TGTGCCAGCAGCCTAGACAGGGTAGATACGCAGTATTTT.

This clone was detected a few times. The chain recombines TRBV15 with TRBJ2-7; D perhaps matches TRBD1 (6 bases). CDR1 and CDR2 from the germline V gene are LNHNV and YYDKDF (reference sequence). Deletions cut 0 bases from V and 5 bases from J, with 14 bases between. This CDR3 contains 15 residues. This CDR3 reads CATSRDGQSGNEQYF. As DNA, the CDR3 is TGTGCCACCAGCAGAGATGGACAGTCTGGGAACGAGCAGTACTTC. Drawing the rest from reference TRBV15 and TRBJ2-7, the complete variable domain is DAMVIQNPRYQVTQFGKPVTLSCSQTLNHNVMYWYQQKSSQAPKLLFHYYDKDFNNEADTPDNFQSRRPNTSFCFLDIRSPGLGDTAMYLCATSRDGQSGNEQYFGPGTRLTVT.

The chain is built from TRBV30 and TRBJ2-1, with D tentatively TRBD2 (6 bases). Germline V CDR1 and CDR2: GTSNPN, SVGIG (reference sequence). Trimming removed 6 bases at V and 3 bases at J, with 15 bases between. This CDR3 spans 14 amino acids. CDR3 DNA: TGTGCCTGTGCCCGTCGCGGGGTCTACAATGAGCAGTTCTTC. This gives the protein CACARRGVYNEQFF.

This clone occurred a few times. This sequence joins TRBV7-6 and TRBJ2-3; weak D call: TRBD1 (6 bases). The CDR3 is 16 amino acids. V was shortened by 1 base and J by 4 bases, with 15 bases between the two germline ends. Germline V lookup: CDR1 SGHVS, CDR2 FNYEAQ. The DNA of the CDR3 is TGTGCCAGCAGCTTAGTTGTTGGCAGGGGAGCAGATACGCAGTATTTT. It encodes CASSLVVGRGADTQYF.

The chain employs TRBV11-3 and TRBJ2-1, with TRBD2 matching 8 bases. The CDR3 loop spans 15 amino acids. Unmatched junction bases numbered 11, after V lost 6 bases and J lost 7 bases. CDR1 and CDR2 (germline): SGHNT, YENEEA. CDR3 nucleotide sequence: TGTGCCAGCAGTCTCGACGGCGGGAGGTGGAATGAGCAGTTCTTC. Its translation is CASSLDGGRWNEQFF.

The chain combines TRBV9 with TRBJ2-3; D unresolved. V was shortened by 0 bases and J by 8 bases, with 10 bases between the two germline ends. The CDR3 has 13 residues. The germline V gene encodes CDR1 SGDLS and CDR2 YYNGEE. As DNA, the CDR3 is TGTGCCAGCAGCGTAGTTGGATCGGCTACGCAGTATTTT. It is translated as CASSVVGSATQYF.

This clone was picked up a small number of times. The chain carries TRBV7-9 and TRBJ2-7; 8 bases are shared with TRBD1. V trimming: 5 bases; J trimming: 0 bases; junction bases outside the gene matches: 6. The CDR3 totals 15 residues. Germline CDR1 SEHNR, CDR2 FQNEAQ (reference sequence). The CDR3 sequence is CASSRGQGLSYEQYF. The CDR3 coding sequence is TGTGCCAGCAGCCGAGGACAGGGACTCTCCTACGAGCAGTACTTC.

The table lists this clone with a few counts. This chain connects TRBV18 to TRBJ2-5; 7 nucleotides align to TRBD1. V shed 1 base, J shed 1 base, and the junction held 3 bases outside the gene matches. CDR1 and CDR2 (germline): KGHSH, LQKENI. The CDR3 spans 15 residues. CDR3: CASSPLNRGQETQYF. Here the CDR3 DNA reads TGTGCCAGCTCACCACTCAACAGGGGCCAAGAGACCCAGTACTTC.